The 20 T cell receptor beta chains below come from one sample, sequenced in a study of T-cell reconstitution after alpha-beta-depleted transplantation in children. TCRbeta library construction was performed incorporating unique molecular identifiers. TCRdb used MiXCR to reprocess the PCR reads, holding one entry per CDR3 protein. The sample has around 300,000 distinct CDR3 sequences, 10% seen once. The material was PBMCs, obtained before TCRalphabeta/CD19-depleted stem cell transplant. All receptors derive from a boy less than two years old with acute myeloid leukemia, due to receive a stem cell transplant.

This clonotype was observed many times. The CDR3 loop reads CASSPNLAAGELFF. The DNA for the CDR3 is TGTGCCAGCAGTCCCAACCTAGCGGCCGGGGAGCTGTTTTTT. The V and J genes are TRBV12-3 or TRBV12-4 and TRBJ2-2; 7 bases match TRBD2. The V and J ends lost 5 bases and 6 bases, in that order; junction bases with no gene match: 6. There are 14 residues in the CDR3.

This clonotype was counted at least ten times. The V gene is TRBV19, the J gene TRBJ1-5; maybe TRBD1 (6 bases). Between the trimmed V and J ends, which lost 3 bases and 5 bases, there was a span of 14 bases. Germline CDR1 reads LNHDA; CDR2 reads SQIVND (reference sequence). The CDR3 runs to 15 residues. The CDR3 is CASSIFAEGDQPQHF. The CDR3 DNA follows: TGTGCCAGTAGTATCTTTGCGGAGGGGGATCAGCCCCAGCATTTT.

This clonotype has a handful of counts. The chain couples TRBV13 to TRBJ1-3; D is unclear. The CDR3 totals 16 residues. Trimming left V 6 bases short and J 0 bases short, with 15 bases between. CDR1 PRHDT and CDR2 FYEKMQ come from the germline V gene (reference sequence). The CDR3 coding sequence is TGTGCCAGCAGGTCAACAGAAAAGAGCTCTGGAAACACCATATATTTT. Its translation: CASRSTEKSSGNTIYF.

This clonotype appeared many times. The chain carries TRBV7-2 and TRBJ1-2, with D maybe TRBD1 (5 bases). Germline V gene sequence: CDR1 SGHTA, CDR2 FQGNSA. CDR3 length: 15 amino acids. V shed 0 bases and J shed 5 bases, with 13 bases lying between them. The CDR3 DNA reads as TGTGCCAGCAGCTTAGCTCCTACCGGGACTTATGGCTACACCTTC. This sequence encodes CASSLAPTGTYGYTF.

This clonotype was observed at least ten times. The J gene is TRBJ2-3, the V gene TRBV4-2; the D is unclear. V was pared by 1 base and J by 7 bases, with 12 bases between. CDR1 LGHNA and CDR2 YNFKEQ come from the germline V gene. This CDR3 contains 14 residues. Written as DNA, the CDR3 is TGTGCCAGCAGCCAAGGACTGTATCCCTATACGCAGTATTTT. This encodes CASSQGLYPYTQYF.

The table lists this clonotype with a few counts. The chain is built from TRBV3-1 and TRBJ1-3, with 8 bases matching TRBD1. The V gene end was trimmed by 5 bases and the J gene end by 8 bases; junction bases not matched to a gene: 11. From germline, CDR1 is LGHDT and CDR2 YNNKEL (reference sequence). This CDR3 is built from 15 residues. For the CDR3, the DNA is TGTGCCAGCAGCAACCCATTCGACAGGGGAGACACCATATATTTT. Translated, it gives CASSNPFDRGDTIYF.

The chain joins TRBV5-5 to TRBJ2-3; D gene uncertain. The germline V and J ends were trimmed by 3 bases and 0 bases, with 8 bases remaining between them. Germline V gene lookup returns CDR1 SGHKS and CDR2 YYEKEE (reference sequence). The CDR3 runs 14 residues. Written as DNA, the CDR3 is TGTGCCAGCAGCTACCTCACGAGCACAGATACGCAGTATTTT. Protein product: CASSYLTSTDTQYF.

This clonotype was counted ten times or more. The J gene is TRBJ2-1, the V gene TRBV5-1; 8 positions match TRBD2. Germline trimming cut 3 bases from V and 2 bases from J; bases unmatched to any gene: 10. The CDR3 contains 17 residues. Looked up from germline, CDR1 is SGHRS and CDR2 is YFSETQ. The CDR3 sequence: CASSSTGGQVTYNEQFF. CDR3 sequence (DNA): TGCGCCAGCAGCTCGACGGGGGGGCAGGTAACCTACAATGAGCAGTTCTTC.

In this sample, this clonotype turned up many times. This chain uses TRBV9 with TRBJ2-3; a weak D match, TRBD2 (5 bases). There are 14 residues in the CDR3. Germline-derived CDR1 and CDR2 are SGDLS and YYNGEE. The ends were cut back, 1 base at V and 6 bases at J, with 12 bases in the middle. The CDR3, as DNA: TGTGCCAGCAGCGTAACTAGAGGGTTGGATACGCAGTATTTT. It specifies CASSVTRGLDTQYF.

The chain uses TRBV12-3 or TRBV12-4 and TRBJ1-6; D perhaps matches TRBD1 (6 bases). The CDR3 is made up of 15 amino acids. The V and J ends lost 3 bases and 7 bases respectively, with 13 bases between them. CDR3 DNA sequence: TGTGCCAGCAGTTTGCACAGGGAAGGAAATTCACCCCTCCACTTT. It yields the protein CASSLHREGNSPLHF.

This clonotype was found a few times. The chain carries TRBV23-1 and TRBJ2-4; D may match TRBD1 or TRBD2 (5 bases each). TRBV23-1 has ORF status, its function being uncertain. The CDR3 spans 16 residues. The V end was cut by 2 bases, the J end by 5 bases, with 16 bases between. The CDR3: CASSQLERDGQNIQYF. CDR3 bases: TGCGCCAGCAGTCAACTAGAAAGGGACGGCCAAAACATTCAGTACTTC.

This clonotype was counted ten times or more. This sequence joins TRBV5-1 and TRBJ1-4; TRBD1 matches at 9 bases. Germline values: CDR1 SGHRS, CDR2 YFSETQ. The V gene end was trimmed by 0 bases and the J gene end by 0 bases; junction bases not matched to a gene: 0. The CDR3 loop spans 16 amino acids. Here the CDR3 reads CASSLGQGATNEKLFF. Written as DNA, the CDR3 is TGCGCCAGCAGCTTGGGACAGGGGGCAACTAATGAAAAACTGTTTTTT.

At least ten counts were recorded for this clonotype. The CDR3 loop is CASSPQTIRSYNSPLHF. The DNA for the CDR3 is TGTGCCAGCAGCCCCCAGACAATCCGCTCCTATAATTCACCCCTCCACTTT. V gene TRBV3-1 combines with J gene TRBJ1-6; D is uncertain. The CDR3 runs 17 residues. Trimming cost V 4 bases and J 0 bases, with 13 bases left between them. CDR1 and CDR2 from the germline V gene are LGHDT and YNNKEL (reference sequence).

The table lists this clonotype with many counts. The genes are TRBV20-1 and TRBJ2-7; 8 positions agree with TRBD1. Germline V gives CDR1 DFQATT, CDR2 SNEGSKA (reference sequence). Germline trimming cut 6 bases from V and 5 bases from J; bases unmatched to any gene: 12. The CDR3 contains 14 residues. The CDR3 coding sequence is TGCAGTGCCAACCAGGGGGCGACTAGAAACGAGCAGTACTTC. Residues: CSANQGATRNEQYF.

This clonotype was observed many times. The CDR3, as DNA: TGTGCCAGCAGCCTGGGACCATTCCAAGAGACCCAGTACTTC. It specifies CASSLGPFQETQYF. The chain employs TRBV7-2 and TRBJ2-5; D may correspond to TRBD1 or TRBD2 (5 bases each). This CDR3 is built from 14 residues. V lost 5 bases and J 1 base, leaving 11 bases between the germline ends. Germline loops: CDR1 SGHTA, CDR2 FQGNSA.

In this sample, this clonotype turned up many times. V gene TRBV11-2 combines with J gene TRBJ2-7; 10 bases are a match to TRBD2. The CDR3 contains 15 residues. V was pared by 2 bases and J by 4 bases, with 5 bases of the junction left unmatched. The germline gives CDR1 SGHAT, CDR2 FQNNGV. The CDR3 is CASSLTSGTSYEQYF. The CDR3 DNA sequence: TGTGCCAGCAGCTTAACTAGCGGGACGTCGTACGAGCAGTACTTC.

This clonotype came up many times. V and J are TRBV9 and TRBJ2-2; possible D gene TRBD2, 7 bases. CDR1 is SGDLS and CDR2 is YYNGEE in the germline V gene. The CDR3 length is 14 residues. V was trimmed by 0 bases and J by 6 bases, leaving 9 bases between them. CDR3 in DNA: TGTGCCAGCAGCGTAGAGGGGGGGGCCGGGGAGCTGTTTTTT. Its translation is CASSVEGGAGELFF.

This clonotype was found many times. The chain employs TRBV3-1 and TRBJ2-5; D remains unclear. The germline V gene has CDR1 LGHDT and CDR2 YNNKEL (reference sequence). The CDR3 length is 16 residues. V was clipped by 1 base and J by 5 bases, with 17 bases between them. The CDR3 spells CASSQAFSSGAETQYF. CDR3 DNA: TGTGCCAGCAGCCAAGCGTTTAGTTCGGGTGCGGAGACCCAGTACTTC.

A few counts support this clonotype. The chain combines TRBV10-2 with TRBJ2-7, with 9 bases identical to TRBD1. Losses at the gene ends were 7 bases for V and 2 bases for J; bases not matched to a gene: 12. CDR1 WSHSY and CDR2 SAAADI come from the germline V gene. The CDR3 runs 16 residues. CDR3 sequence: CASIGPTGGSPYEQYF. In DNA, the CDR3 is TGCGCCAGCATAGGCCCGACAGGGGGATCTCCCTACGAGCAGTACTTC.

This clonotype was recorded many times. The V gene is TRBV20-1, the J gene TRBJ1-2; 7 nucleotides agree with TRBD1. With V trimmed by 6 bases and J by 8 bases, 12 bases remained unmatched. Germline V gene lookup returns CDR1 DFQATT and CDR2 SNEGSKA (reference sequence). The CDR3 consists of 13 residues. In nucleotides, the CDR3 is TGCAGTGCCACTATCGGGACAGTCACGGGCTACACCTTC. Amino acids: CSATIGTVTGYTF.